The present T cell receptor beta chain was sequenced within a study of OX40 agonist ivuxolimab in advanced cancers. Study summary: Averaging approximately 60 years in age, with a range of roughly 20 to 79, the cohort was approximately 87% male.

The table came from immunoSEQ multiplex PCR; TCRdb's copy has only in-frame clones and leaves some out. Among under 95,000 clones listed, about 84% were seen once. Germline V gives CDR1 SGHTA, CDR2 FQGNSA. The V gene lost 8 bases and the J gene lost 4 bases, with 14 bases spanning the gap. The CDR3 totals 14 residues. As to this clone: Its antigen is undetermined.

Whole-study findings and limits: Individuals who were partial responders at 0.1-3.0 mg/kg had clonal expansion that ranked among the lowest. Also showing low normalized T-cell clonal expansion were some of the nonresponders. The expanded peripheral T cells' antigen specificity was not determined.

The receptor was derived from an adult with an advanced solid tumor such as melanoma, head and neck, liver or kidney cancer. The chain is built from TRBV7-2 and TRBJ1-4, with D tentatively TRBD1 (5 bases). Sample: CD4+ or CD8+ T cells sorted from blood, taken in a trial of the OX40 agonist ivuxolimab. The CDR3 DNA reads TGTGCCAGCGGAGCAGGGCTTAGTAATGAAAAACTGTTTTTT. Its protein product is CASGAGLSNEKLFF.